Listed below are T cell receptor beta chains from one sample, sequenced in a study of CD8+CD57+ T cells in acquired aplastic anemia. TCRdb re-called the reads with MiXCR, one entry per CDR3 protein. The sample includes 200,000 to 300,000 distinct CDR3 sequences, roughly 82% of them seen just once. Material: sorted CD4+, CD8+, or CD8+CD57+ T cells (not recorded which) from PBMCs. The receptors here all came from a human donor with aplastic anemia. CDR3s include the opening cysteine and the closing phenylalanine or tryptophan. The order of the fields is V gene, clone size, J gene, D gene, CDR3 protein, CDR3 DNA. A D gene is named only where the DNA matches it firmly. A row's size may be missing; if present it is once, few, many or a size class.

TRBV7-9	once	TRBJ2-5	.	CASSSADTQYSQSF	TGTGCCAGCAGCTCCGCAGATACGCAGTATTCCCAGTCATTC
TRBV7-6	.	TRBJ2-5	TRBD1	CASSLGQQETQYF	TGTGCCAGCAGCTTGGGACAGCAAGAGACCCAGTACTTC
TRBV2	few	TRBJ1-1	.	CASSEVGSGTEAFF	TGTGCCAGCAGTGAAGTTGGCAGCGGGACTGAAGCTTTCTTT
TRBV7-2	.	TRBJ2-2	TRBD1	CAGHRGLNTGELFF	TGTGCCGGTCACAGGGGATTGAACACCGGGGAGCTGTTTTTT
TRBV5-4	.	TRBJ2-3	TRBD2	CASSFTIAGGTDTQYF	TGTGCCAGCAGCTTTACTATCGCGGGGGGCACAGATACGCAGTATTTT
TRBV12-3/TRBV12-4	.	TRBJ2-1	.	CASSTSGRQPRRGNEQFF	TGTGCCAGCAGTACATCAGGGAGACAGCCAAGACGGGGGAATGAGCAGTTCTTC
TRBV5-6	many	TRBJ1-2	.	CASSLERAGGYTF	TGTGCCAGCAGCTTGGAGAGGGCAGGTGGCTACACCTTC
TRBV19	.	TRBJ1-1	.	CASSLDLAGNTEDFF	TGTGCCAGTAGCTTAGATCTGGCAGGGAACACTGAAGATTTCTTT
TRBV7-8	.	TRBJ2-3	.	CASSLGGEGIYKEYF	TGTGCCAGCAGCTTAGGGGGTGAGGGGATTTACAAGGAGTATTTT
TRBV29-1	once	TRBJ2-3	TRBD1	CSVAGGKGTDTQYF	TGCAGCGTGGCAGGGGGCAAAGGCACAGATACGCAGTATTTT
TRBV7-9	.	TRBJ2-1	TRBD2	CASSFQRSGSKSDEQFF	TGTGCCAGCAGCTTTCAAAGAAGCGGGAGTAAGTCCGATGAGCAGTTCTTC
TRBV19	few	TRBJ2-7	.	CASSWGPGEQYF	TGTGCCAGTAGTTGGGGGCCGGGCGAGCAGTACTTC
TRBV5-5	.	TRBJ2-1	TRBD2	CASSYRTGGGSDEQFF	TGTGCCAGCAGCTACCGCACTGGCGGGGGGAGCGATGAGCAGTTCTTC
TRBV20-1	.	TRBJ2-4	TRBD1	CSAQGAAAKNIQYF	TGCAGTGCTCAGGGGGCGGCAGCCAAAAACATTCAGTACTTC
TRBV2	.	TRBJ2-3	.	CASGVGSTNRQYF	TGTGCCAGCGGGGTCGGGAGCACAAATAGGCAGTATTTT
TRBV7-3	.	TRBJ2-3	.	CASARQANDVEHF	TGTGCCAGCGCAAGACAGGCCAACGATGTTGAGCACTTT
TRBV2	.	TRBJ1-2	.	CASSEGVAGTQYF	TGTGCCAGCAGCGAAGGCGTCGCAGGTACGCAGTACTTT
TRBV7-2	.	TRBJ2-7	.	CASSLEQGGHYEQYF	TGTGCCAGCAGCCTAGAACAGGGAGGACACTACGAGCAGTACTTC
TRBV2	.	TRBJ2-4	.	CASSDAGIHEHF	TGTGCCAGCAGTGATGCTGGGATCCATGAGCACTTC
TRBV9	.	TRBJ2-1	.	CASSVQQGPSNEEQFF	TGTGCCAGCAGCGTTCAACAGGGCCCGAGCAATGAGGAGCAGTTCTTC
TRBV7-8	.	TRBJ2-7	.	CASSHHPDGTGLSEQYF	TGTGCCAGCAGCCATCATCCAGACGGTACCGGCCTTTCCGAGCAGTACTTC
TRBV7-9	.	TRBJ1-6	.	CASSLVPGDLFSPLHF	TGTGCCAGCAGCTTGGTGCCCGGGGACCTGTTTTCACCCCTCCACTTT
TRBV2	once	TRBJ2-1	.	CASSRNSSASHNEQFF	TGTGCCAGCAGCCGAAACTCTAGCGCATCTCACAATGAGCAGTTCTTC
TRBV6-5	many	TRBJ1-3	.	CASSYSTKLDGNTIYF	TGTGCCAGCAGTTACTCAACCAAGTTAGATGGAAACACCATATATTTT
TRBV7-6	.	TRBJ2-5	TRBD2	CATSPGTSHTDTHF	TGTGCCACCAGCCCGGGGACTAGCCACACAGATACGCACTTC
TRBV7-9	.	TRBJ2-3	.	CASSSPGGTDTQYYF	TGTGCCAGCAGCTCCCCCGGGGGCACAGATACGCAGTATTATTTT
TRBV9	once	TRBJ2-1	.	CASSVGTNEQFF	TGTGCCAGCAGCGTTGGTACAAATGAGCAGTTCTTC
TRBV9	.	TRBJ1-1	.	CASSVGTARTQPLF	TGTGCCAGCAGCGTAGGGACCGCCCGAACTCAGCCCCTCTTT
TRBV20-1	.	TRBJ1-3	.	CSASQDRSFGAIYF	TGCAGTGCATCACAGGACCGTTCTTTTGGGGCCATATATTTT
TRBV7-3	.	TRBJ2-6	.	CASSLTGSYGATVLTF	TGTGCCAGCAGCTTAACGGGTAGCTACGGAGCCACCGTCCTGACTTTC
TRBV24-1	.	TRBJ1-1	TRBD1	CAASDSGQGSITEAFF	TGTGCCGCCAGTGATTCCGGACAGGGAAGTATAACTGAGGCTTTCTTT
TRBV5-5	.	TRBJ2-1	.	CASSLALAYNEQFF	TGTGCCAGCAGCTTAGCCCTCGCCTACAATGAGCAGTTCTTC
TRBV7-2	.	TRBJ2-5	TRBD2	CACSVAGGWETQYF	TGTGCCTGCAGCGTAGCGGGAGGGTGGGAGACGCAGTACTTC
TRBV20-1	.	TRBJ2-7	.	CSALTLGGYEQYF	TGCAGTGCCCTAACTCTTGGGGGCTACGAGCAGTACTTC
TRBV7-2	once	TRBJ2-1	.	CASSLVAGSYTQQFF	TGTGCCAGCAGCTTAGTCGCAGGCTCCTACACTCAGCAGTTCTTC
TRBV19	.	TRBJ1-5	.	CASSRTSGTQHF	TGTGCCAGTAGTAGGACTAGCGGGACCCAGCATTTT
TRBV5-5	.	TRBJ2-1	.	CASSLTGGGPSSEQFF	TGTGCCAGCAGCTTGACAGGGGGGGGTCCCTCTAGTGAGCAGTTCTTC
TRBV6-6	many	TRBJ2-3	TRBD2	CASKIGAGGRNTQYF	TGTGCCAGCAAGATAGGGGCGGGAGGGCGAAATACGCAGTATTTT
TRBV7-2	.	TRBJ1-5	.	CASSLGTSGLRDPHF	TGTGCCAGCAGCTTAGGGACTAGCGGATTGAGAGACCCGCATTTT
TRBV7-9	.	TRBJ1-6	.	CASSFLRSGGCDQHF	TGTGCCAGCAGCTTTCTAAGAAGCGGGGGGTGCGACCAGCACTTT
TRBV7-3	.	TRBJ2-1	TRBD2	CASSSSGSGGRDQQFF	TGTGCCAGCAGTTCTAGCGGGAGTGGGGGGAGGGATCAGCAGTTCTTC
TRBV7-6	.	TRBJ2-3	.	CASSLAGHQAPHFF	TGTGCCAGCAGCTTAGCGGGCCATCAGGCCCCGCATTTTTTT
TRBV7-8	.	TRBJ1-6	.	CASSLAGGHDTPYHF	TGTGCCAGCAGCTTAGCGGGAGGTCACGATACGCCCTATCACTTT
TRBV5-6	.	TRBJ2-1	TRBD2	CASSLDTRGGSDEQFF	TGTGCCAGCAGCTTGGACACCCGCGGGGGGAGCGATGAGCAGTTCTTC
TRBV7-8	.	TRBJ2-1	.	CASSLTGAPDNEYFF	TGTGCCAGCAGCTTAACCGGAGCTCCCGATAATGAGTATTTCTTC
TRBV6-5	.	TRBJ2-1	.	CASFGGGIHEQFF	TGTGCCAGCTTCGGTGGGGGGATCCATGAGCAGTTCTTC
TRBV10-1	.	TRBJ2-1	TRBD1	CASSPHLEQGACREQFF	TGTGCCAGCAGCCCCCACCTCGAACAGGGGGCTTGTCGGGAGCAGTTCTTC
TRBV6-5	.	TRBJ1-2	TRBD1	CASSYDRANYGYTF	TGTGCCAGCAGTTATGACAGGGCTAACTATGGCTACACCTTC
TRBV7-7	.	TRBJ1-6	.	CASSLGPPGAPPLLHF	TGTGCTAGCAGCTTGGGCCCGCCGGGGGCCCCTCCACTACTCCACTTT
TRBV7-2	.	TRBJ2-6	.	CASSLGRVPSDTNVLTF	TGTGCCAGCAGCTTAGGGAGGGTCCCCTCTGACACCAACGTCCTGACTTTC
TRBV4-1	.	TRBJ2-7	.	CASSQSRLADYEQCF	TGCGCCAGCAGCCAATCTAGACTGGCGGACTACGAGCAGTGCTTC
TRBV2	.	TRBJ1-2	TRBD1	CASSARDRGFNYAYTF	TGTGCCAGCAGCGCGCGGGACAGGGGCTTCAACTATGCCTACACCTTC
TRBV7-9	.	TRBJ2-3	.	CASSVVSGAQYF	TGTGCCAGCAGCGTAGTATCCGGGGCGCAGTATTTT
TRBV20-1	.	TRBJ1-6	TRBD1	CSASPFTGGDNSPLHF	TGCAGTGCTAGCCCTTTCACAGGGGGCGATAATTCACCCCTCCACTTT
TRBV7-8	.	TRBJ1-1	.	CASSLGGEAAADYF	TGTGCCAGCAGCTTAGGGGGGGAAGCCGCTGCGGATTATTTT
TRBV29-1	.	TRBJ2-3	TRBD2	CSVGVLAGGPDTQYF	TGCAGCGTTGGCGTACTAGCGGGAGGTCCCGATACGCAGTATTTT
TRBV19	.	TRBJ2-7	.	CASSMAGSWNEQYF	TGTGCCAGTAGTATGGCAGGATCCTGGAACGAGCAGTACTTC
TRBV29-1	.	TRBJ1-4	.	CSAKDRDTPYEKLFF	TGCAGTGCTAAAGACAGAGACACCCCATATGAAAAACTGTTTTTT